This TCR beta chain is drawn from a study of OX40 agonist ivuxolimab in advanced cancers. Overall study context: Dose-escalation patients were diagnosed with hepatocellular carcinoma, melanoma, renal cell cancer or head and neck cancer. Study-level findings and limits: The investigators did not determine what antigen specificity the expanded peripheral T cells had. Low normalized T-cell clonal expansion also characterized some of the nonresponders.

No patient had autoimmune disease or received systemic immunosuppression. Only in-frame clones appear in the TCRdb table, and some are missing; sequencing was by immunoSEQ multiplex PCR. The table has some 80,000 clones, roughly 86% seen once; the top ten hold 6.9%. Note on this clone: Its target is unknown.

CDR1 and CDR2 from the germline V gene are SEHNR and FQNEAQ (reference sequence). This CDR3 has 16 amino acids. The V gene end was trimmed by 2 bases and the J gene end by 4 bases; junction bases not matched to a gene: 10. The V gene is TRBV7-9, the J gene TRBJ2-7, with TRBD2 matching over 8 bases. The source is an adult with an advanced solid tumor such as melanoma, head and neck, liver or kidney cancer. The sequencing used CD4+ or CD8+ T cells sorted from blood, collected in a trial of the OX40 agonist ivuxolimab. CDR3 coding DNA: TGTGCCAGCAGCTTAAAGACTAGCGCAGGACCTTACGAGCAGTACTTC. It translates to CASSLKTSAGPYEQYF.